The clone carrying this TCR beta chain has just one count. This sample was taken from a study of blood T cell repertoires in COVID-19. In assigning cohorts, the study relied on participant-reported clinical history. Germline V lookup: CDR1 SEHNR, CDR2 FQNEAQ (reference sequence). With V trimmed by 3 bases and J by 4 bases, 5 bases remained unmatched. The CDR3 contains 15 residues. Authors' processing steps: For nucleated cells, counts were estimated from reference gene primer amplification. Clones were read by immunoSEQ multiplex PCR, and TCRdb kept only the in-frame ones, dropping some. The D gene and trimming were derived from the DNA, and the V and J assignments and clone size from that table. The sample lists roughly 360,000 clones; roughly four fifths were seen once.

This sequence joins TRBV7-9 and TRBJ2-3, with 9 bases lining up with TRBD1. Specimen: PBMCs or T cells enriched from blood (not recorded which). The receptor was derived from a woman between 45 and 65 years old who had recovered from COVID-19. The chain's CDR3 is CASSFRDRVADTQYF. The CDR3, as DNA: TGTGCCAGCAGCTTCCGGGACAGGGTTGCAGATACGCAGTATTTT. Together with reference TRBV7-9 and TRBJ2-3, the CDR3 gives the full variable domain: DTGVSQNPRHKITKRGQNVTFRCDPISEHNRLYWYRQTLGQGPEFLTYFQNEAQLEKSRLLSDRFSAERPKGSFSTLEIQRTEQGDSAMYLCASSFRDRVADTQYFGPGTRLTVL.